The entry that follows covers one TCR beta chain sequence. The data belong to a study of shared clonotypes between healthy human individuals. Across the whole study: Samples came from a couple of female and a few male donors aged 18 to 49.

Profiled with immunoSEQ multiplex PCR; TCRdb holds only in-frame clones, not every one. Among about 460,000 clones listed, 70% to 80% were seen once. Roughly 90 million PBMCs served as the genomic DNA source for unsorted samples. The source material was PBMCs. The receptor's source is a woman between 35 and 50 years old in good health. Some clones in this sample may be carry-over from other donors' samples.

CDR3: CASSLQGLPNTGELFF. The CDR3 DNA sequence: TGTGCCAGCAGCCTTCAGGGACTACCCAACACCGGGGAGCTGTTTTTT. The chain has TRBV28 and TRBJ2-2; 7 bases fit TRBD2. Germline CDR1 MDHEN, CDR2 SYDVKM. CDR3 length equals 16 residues. Trimming at V came to 6 bases and at J to 2 bases, leaving 9 bases not matched to a gene.